The T cell receptor beta chain described here comes from a study of cytomegalovirus exposure and HLA in healthy donors. This PCR relied on a set of 60 Vbeta primers and 13 Jbeta primers. Sequenced by immunoSEQ multiplex PCR; TCRdb stores in-frame clones only, minus some. The table records approximately 170,000 clones, roughly 85% of them present only once. The germline V and J ends were trimmed by 3 bases and 1 base, with 5 bases remaining between them. Looked up from germline, CDR1 is SNHLY and CDR2 is FYNNEI. The CDR3 runs 13 residues. Study-level findings and limits: Most CMV-associated TCR beta chains were later found to appear HLA-restricted.

Comments on this clone: Its target is unknown.

The sample was PBMCs. The sequence was collected from a man in his thirties or forties in good health and CMV-seropositive. The genes are TRBV2 and TRBJ2-3; no definite D call. In DNA, the CDR3 is TGTGCCAGCAGTGACCAGGGCACAGATACGCAGTATTTT. Residues: CASSDQGTDTQYF.